The 15 T cell receptor beta chains below all came from one sample that was sequenced in a study of blood T cell repertoires in COVID-19. Sequencing was performed with immunoSEQ multiplex PCR; in TCRdb, only in-frame clones are kept and a portion is missing. Among more than 200,000 clones listed, more than 75% were seen once. Sequenced material: peripheral blood. These receptors came from a man older than 75 with acute or convalescent COVID-19.

This clone was counted once. The CDR3 reads CASTYSGSAGEKLFF. The CDR3 DNA is TGTGCCAGTACCTACTCCGGGTCGGCGGGTGAAAAACTGTTTTTT. The chain links TRBV19 to TRBJ1-4; D uncertain. This CDR3 spans 15 amino acids. CDR1 is LNHDA and CDR2 is SQIVND in the germline V gene (reference sequence). Deletions cut 7 bases from V and 7 bases from J, with 19 bases between. Drawing the rest from reference TRBV19 and TRBJ1-4, the complete variable domain is DGGITQSPKYLFRKEGQNVTLSCEQNLNHDAMYWYRQDPGQGLRLIYYSQIVNDFQKGDIAEGYSVSREKKESFPLTVTSAQKNPTAFYLCASTYSGSAGEKLFFGSGTQLSVL.

This clone has just one count. V and J are TRBV5-1 and TRBJ2-3; no firm D call. CDR3 length: 12 residues. Germline V gene sequence: CDR1 SGHRS, CDR2 YFSETQ. V was clipped by 0 bases and J by 10 bases, with 9 bases between them. The CDR3 here is CASSLETGSQYF. The CDR3 DNA reads as TGCGCCAGCAGCTTGGAAACGGGTTCGCAGTATTTT.

Only a few counts were recorded for this clone. The chain recombines TRBV5-1 with TRBJ2-2; 8 bases are shared with TRBD2. Unmatched junction bases numbered 8, after V lost 5 bases and J lost 5 bases. There are 15 residues in the CDR3. Germline V gene data show CDR1 as SGHRS and CDR2 as YFSETQ. The CDR3 loop is CASRQRTSSTGELFF. The DNA for the CDR3 is TGCGCCAGCAGACAAAGGACTAGCTCGACCGGGGAGCTGTTTTTT.

This clone was detected only a few times. The chain has TRBV2 and TRBJ1-1, with D possibly TRBD1 on 5 matching bases. The V gene's germline CDR1 is SNHLY and CDR2 FYNNEI. V lost 4 bases and J lost 0, with 15 bases in between. This CDR3 has 16 residues. In DNA, the CDR3 is TGTGCCAGCAGTGGGCAGGGTTCCTTTATGAACACTGAAGCTTTCTTT. This codes for CASSGQGSFMNTEAFF.

The genes are TRBV10-3 and TRBJ2-1, with D uncertain. Trimming pared 8 bases from V and 4 bases from J, leaving 6 bases between. CDR1 is ENHRY and CDR2 is SYGVKD in the germline V gene. The CDR3 extends over 11 amino acids. CDR3 sequence reads: CAISSYNEQFF. Written as DNA, the CDR3 is TGTGCCATCTCCAGTTACAATGAGCAGTTCTTC.

The chain carries TRBV4-2 and TRBJ1-2; 9 bases fit TRBD1. The CDR3 spans 14 residues. Trimming removed 3 bases from V and 3 bases from J; junction bases left unmatched: 2. CDR1 and CDR2 (germline): LGHNA, YNFKEQ. The CDR3 DNA reads TGTGCCAGCAGCCAGGGGGACAGGGACTATGGCTACACCTTC. It encodes CASSQGDRDYGYTF.

In this sample, this clone turned up once. V is TRBV19 and J is TRBJ1-5, with 9 nucleotides matching TRBD1. Germline V lookup: CDR1 LNHDA, CDR2 SQIVND (reference sequence). The CDR3 contains 15 residues. J was trimmed by 5 bases and V by 7 bases; bases with no gene match: 9. The DNA for the CDR3 is TGTGCCAGTAAGACAGGGGGGTGGATCGATCAGCCCCAGCATTTT. It encodes CASKTGGWIDQPQHF.

The DNA of the CDR3 is TGTGCCAGCAGCATCCGAGAGACCATATATTTT. Protein: CASSIRETIYF. The V gene is TRBV7-9, the J gene TRBJ1-3; D is undetermined. The CDR3 consists of 11 residues. Germline-derived CDR1 and CDR2 are SEHNR and FQNEAQ (reference sequence). V dropped 5 bases and J dropped 10 bases, with 9 bases sitting between them.

The chain recombines TRBV11-2 with TRBJ2-1; D gene ambiguous. The CDR3 extends over 16 amino acids. Germline V gene data show CDR1 as SGHAT and CDR2 as FQNNGV. Trimming removed 7 bases at V and 0 bases at J, with 16 bases between. The CDR3 DNA reads as TGTGCCAGCACTCGATTCGGCGGTAGCTCCTACAATGAGCAGTTCTTC. Residues: CASTRFGGSSYNEQFF.

The chain employs TRBV24-1 and TRBJ2-3; tentative D call: TRBD2 (6 bases). Trimming pared 7 bases from V and 2 bases from J, leaving 9 bases between. The germline CDR1 and CDR2 sequences are KGHDR and SFDVKD. The CDR3 covers 13 residues. As DNA, the CDR3 is TGTGCCACCAGGCGGGAAAACACAGATACGCAGTATTTT. This gives the protein CATRRENTDTQYF.

The chain has TRBV7-8 and TRBJ2-7, with D possibly TRBD2 on 6 matching bases. The V gene's germline CDR1 is SGHVS and CDR2 FQNEAQ. Trimming took off 1 base at V and 5 bases at J, with 15 bases between the two ends. This CDR3 spans 15 amino acids. CDR3 amino acids: CASSLDHGTFNEQYF. The CDR3 DNA reads TGTGCCAGCAGCTTAGATCATGGGACTTTCAACGAGCAGTACTTC.

The V and J genes are TRBV5-1 and TRBJ1-4; D is perhaps TRBD1 (6 bases). The CDR3 consists of 14 residues. CDR1 is SGHRS, CDR2 YFSETQ, per germline. V lost 3 bases to trimming and J lost 4 bases, with 10 bases between them. The CDR3 DNA reads as TGCGCCAGCAGCTGGACAGAATTTAATGAAAAACTGTTTTTT. Its translation: CASSWTEFNEKLFF.

The CDR3 protein is CASSKTRGAGKLFF. The CDR3 bases are TGTGCCAGCAGCAAAACGCGGGGGGCGGGAAAACTGTTTTTT. The rearrangement links TRBV21-1 to TRBJ1-4. TRBV21-1 is a pseudogene segment. CDR3 length: 14 amino acids.

V and J are TRBV7-2 and TRBJ1-2, with D unresolved. V shed 5 bases and J shed 4 bases, with 14 bases lying between them. The CDR3 contains 14 residues. CDR1 and CDR2 from the germline V gene are SGHTA and FQGNSA. The CDR3 bases are TGTGCCAGCAGCCCCGAGCACGCGGCCTATGGCTACACCTTC. The encoded protein is CASSPEHAAYGYTF.

The chain has TRBV3-1 (or the pseudogene TRBV3-2) and TRBJ2-1, with unresolved D. V was shortened by 4 bases and J by 6 bases, with 4 bases between the two germline ends. Germline V gene lookup returns CDR1 LGHDT and CDR2 YNNKEL (reference sequence). CDR3 length equals 11 residues. In DNA form, the CDR3 reads TGTGCCAGCAGCCGTAGCAATGAGCAGTTCTTC. This translates into CASSRSNEQFF.